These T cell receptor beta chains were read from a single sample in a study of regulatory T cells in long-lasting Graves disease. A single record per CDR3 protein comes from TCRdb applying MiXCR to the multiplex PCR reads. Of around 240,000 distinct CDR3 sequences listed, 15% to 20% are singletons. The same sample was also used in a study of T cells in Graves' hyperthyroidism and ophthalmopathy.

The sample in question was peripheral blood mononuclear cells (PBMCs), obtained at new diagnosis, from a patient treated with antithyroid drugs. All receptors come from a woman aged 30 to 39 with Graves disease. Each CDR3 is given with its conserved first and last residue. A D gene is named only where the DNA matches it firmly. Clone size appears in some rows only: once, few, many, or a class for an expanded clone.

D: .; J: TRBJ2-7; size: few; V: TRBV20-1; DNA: TGCAGTGTCCCTGGGGGGTACTCCTACGAGCAGTACTTC; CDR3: CSVPGGYSYEQYF
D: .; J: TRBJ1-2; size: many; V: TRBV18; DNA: TGTGCCAGCTCAATCGACAGATCCGGCTACACCTTC; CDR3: CASSIDRSGYTF
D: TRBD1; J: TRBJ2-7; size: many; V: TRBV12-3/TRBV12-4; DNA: TGTGCCAGCAGTCAGGGTCGGGACAGCTCCTACGAGCAGTACTTC; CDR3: CASSQGRDSSYEQYF
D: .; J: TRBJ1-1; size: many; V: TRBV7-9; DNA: TGTGCCAGCAGAGCCGGGGGACCGCGAGCCGAAGCTTTCTTT; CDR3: CASRAGGPRAEAFF
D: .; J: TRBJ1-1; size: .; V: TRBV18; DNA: TGTGCCAGCTCACCACTGGACAGACTCAACACTGAAGCTTTCTTT; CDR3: CASSPLDRLNTEAFF
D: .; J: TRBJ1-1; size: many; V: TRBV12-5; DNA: TGTGCTAGTGGTTTGGTACCGCTCGACACTGAAGCTTTCTTT; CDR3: CASGLVPLDTEAFF
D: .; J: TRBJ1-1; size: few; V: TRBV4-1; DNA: TGCGCCAGCAGCCCTTCGGCCCAGGGGTTTGTCCCTGAAGCTTTCTTT; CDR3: CASSPSAQGFVPEAFF
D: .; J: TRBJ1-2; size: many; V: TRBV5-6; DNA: TGTGCCAGCAGCGCAAGCAACTATGGCTACACCTTC; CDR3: CASSASNYGYTF
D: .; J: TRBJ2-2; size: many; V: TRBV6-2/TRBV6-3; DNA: TGTGCCACCCAACAGACAGGGAGGGACACCGGGGAGCTGTTTTTT; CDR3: CATQQTGRDTGELFF
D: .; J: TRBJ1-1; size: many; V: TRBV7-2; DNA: TGTGCCAGCAGAAAAGCGGGGAATTTGAACACTGAAGCTTTCTTT; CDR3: CASRKAGNLNTEAFF
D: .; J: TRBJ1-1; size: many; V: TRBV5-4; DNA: TGTGCCAGCAGCTTCGGGGCCACTGAAGCTTTCTTT; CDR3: CASSFGATEAFF
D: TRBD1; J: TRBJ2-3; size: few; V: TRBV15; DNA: TGTGCCACCAGCGTAAAGGACAGGACTAGCACAGATACGCAGTATTTT; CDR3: CATSVKDRTSTDTQYF
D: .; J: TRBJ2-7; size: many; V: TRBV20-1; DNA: TGCAGTGCTAGCCAGGACAGCCCCTACGAGCAGTACTTC; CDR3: CSASQDSPYEQYF
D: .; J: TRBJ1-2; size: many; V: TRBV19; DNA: TGCGCCAGCAGTGGCCCCAGCTATGGCTACACCTTC; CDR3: CASSGPSYGYTF
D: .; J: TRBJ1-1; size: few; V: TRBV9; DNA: TGTGCCAGCAGCGTACGGTCCGGGTCTTACACTGAAGCTTTCTTT; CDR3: CASSVRSGSYTEAFF
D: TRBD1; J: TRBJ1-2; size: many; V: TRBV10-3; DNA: TGTGCCATCAGTGGGGACAGACAGCCCCTCTATGGCTACACCTTC; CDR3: CAISGDRQPLYGYTF
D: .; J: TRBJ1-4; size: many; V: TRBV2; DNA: TGTGCCAGCAGTGGGGGGTACCTGACTAATGAAAAACTGTTTTTT; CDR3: CASSGGYLTNEKLFF
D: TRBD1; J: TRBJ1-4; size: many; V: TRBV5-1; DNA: TGCGCCAGCAGCTTGGGGACAGGGGGCCTAGATGAAAAACTGTTTTTT; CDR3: CASSLGTGGLDEKLFF
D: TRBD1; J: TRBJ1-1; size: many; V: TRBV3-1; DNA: TGTGCCAGCAGTCACAGGGGAGTTGGTGAAGCTTTCTTT; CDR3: CASSHRGVGEAFF
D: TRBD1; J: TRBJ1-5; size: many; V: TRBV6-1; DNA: TGTGCCAGCAGTGAATCCGCAGGGGGTGGAGGCAGGCAGCCCCAGCATTTT; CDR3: CASSESAGGGGRQPQHF
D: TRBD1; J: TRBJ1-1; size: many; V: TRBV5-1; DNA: TGTGCCAGCAGCTTGGGACAGAATAGAGCTGAAGCTTTCTTT; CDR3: CASSLGQNRAEAFF
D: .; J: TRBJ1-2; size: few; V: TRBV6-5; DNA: TGTGCCAGCAGTTACTCGAAAGACTATGGCTACACCTTC; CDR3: CASSYSKDYGYTF
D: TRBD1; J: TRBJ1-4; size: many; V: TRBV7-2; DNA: TGTGCCAGCAGCTTCGGGACAGCTAATGAAAAACTGTTTTTT; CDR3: CASSFGTANEKLFF
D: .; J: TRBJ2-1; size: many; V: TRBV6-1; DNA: TGTGCCATCGCGGCAGGTAGCTCCTACAATGAGCAGTTCTTC; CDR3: CAIAAGSSYNEQFF
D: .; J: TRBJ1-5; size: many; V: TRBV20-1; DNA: TGCAGTGCCCTTGGGCAGGGAGGGGATCAGCCCCAGCATTTT; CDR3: CSALGQGGDQPQHF
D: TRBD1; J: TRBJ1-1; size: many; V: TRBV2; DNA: TGTGCCAGCTACTTACAGGGGGCTAGGAACACTGAAGCTTTCTTT; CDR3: CASYLQGARNTEAFF
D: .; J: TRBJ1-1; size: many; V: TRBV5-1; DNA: TGCGCCAGCAGCTTGGTTGGGGGGTACACTGAAGCTTTCTTT; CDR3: CASSLVGGYTEAFF
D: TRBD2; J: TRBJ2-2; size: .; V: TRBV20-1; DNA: TGCAGTGCACAAAGGGGAGGGGCTAGGACCGGGGAGCTGTTTTTT; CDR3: CSAQRGGARTGELFF